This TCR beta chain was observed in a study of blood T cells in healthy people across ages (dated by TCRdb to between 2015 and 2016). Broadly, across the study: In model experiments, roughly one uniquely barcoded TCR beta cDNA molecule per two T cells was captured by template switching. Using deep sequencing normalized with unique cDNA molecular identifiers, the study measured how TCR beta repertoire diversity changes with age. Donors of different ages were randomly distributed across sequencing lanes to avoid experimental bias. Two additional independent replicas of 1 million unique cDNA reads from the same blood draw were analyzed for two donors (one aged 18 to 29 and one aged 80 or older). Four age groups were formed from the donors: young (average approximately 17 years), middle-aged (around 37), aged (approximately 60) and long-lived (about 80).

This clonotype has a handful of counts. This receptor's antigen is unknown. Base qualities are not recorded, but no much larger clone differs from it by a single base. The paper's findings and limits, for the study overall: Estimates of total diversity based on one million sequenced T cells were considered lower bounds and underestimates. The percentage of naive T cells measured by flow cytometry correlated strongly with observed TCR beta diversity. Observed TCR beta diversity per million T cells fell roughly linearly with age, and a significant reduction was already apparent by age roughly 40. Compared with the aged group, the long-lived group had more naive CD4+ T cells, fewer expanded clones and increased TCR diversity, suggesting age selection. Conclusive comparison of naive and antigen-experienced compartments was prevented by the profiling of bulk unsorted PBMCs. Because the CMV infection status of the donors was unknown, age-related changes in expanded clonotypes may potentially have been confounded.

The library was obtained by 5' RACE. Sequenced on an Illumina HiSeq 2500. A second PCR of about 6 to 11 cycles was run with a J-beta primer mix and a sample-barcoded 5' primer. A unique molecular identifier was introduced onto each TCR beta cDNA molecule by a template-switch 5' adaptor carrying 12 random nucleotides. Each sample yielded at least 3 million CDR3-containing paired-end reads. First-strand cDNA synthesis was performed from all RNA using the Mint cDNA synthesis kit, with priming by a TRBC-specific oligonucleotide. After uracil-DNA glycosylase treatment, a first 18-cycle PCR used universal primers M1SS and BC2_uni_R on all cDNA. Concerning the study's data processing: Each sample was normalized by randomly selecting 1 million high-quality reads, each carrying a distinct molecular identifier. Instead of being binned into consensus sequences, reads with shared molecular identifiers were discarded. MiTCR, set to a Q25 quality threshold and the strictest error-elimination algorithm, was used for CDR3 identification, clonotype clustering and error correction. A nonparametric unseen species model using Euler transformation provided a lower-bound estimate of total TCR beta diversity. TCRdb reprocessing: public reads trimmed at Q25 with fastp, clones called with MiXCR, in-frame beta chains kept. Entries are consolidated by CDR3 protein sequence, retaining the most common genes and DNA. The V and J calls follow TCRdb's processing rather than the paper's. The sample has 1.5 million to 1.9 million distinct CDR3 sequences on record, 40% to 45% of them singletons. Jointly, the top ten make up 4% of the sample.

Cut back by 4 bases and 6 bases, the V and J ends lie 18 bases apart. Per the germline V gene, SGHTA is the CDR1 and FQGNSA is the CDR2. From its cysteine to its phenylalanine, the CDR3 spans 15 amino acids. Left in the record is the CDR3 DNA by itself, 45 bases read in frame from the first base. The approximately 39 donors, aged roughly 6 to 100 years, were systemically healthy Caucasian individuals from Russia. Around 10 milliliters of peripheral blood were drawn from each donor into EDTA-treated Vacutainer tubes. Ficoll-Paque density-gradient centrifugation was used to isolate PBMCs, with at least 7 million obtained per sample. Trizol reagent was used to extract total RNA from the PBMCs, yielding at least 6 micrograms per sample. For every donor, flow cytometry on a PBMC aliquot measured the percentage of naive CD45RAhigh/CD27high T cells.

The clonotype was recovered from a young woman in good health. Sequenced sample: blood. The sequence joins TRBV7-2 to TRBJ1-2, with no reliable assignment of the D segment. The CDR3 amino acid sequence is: CASSSYNSRINGYTF. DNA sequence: TGTGCCAGCAGCTCTTACAACAGCCGAATAAATGGCTACACCTTC.